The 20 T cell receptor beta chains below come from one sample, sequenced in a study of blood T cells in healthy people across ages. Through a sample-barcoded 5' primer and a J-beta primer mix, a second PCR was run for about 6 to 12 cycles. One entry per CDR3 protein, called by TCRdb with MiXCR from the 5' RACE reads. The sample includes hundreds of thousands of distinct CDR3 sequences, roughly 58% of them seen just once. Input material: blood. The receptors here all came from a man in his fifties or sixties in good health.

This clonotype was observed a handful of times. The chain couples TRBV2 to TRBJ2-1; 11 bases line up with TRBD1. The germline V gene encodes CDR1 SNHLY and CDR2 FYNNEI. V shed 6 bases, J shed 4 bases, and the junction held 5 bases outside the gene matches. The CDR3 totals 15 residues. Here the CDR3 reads CASSAGTGGYNEQFF. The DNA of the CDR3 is TGTGCCAGCAGCGCAGGGACAGGGGGATACAATGAGCAGTTCTTC.

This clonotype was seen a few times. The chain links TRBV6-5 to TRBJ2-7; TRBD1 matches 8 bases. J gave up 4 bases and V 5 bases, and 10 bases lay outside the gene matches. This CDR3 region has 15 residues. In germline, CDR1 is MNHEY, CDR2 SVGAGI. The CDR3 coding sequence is TGTGCCAGCAGTCCGGACAGGGCTATCGGATACGAGCAGTACTTC. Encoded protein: CASSPDRAIGYEQYF.

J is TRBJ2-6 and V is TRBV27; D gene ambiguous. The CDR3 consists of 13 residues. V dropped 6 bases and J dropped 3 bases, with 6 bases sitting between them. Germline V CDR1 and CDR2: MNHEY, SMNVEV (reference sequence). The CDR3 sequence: CASRAGGANVLTF. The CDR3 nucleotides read TGTGCCAGCAGGGCTGGTGGGGCCAACGTCCTGACTTTC.

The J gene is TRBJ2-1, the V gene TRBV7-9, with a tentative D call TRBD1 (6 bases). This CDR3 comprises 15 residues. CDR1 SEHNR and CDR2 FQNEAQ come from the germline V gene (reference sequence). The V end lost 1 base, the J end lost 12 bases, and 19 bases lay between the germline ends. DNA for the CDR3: TGTGCCAGCAGCTTAGAAGGGGGAAGCGCCCTCGGGCAGTTCTTC. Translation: CASSLEGGSALGQFF.

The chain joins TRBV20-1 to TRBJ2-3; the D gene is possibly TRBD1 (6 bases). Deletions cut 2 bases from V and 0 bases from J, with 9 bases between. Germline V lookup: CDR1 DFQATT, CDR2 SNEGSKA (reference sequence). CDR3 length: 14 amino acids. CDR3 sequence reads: CSARRDISTDTQYF. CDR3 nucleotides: TGCAGTGCTAGAAGGGACATTAGCACAGATACGCAGTATTTT.

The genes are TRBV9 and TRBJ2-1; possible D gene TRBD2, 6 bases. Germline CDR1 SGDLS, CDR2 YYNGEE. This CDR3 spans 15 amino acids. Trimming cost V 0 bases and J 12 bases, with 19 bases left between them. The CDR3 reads CASSVAQRDRDSQFF. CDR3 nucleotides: TGTGCCAGCAGCGTAGCCCAGAGGGACCGGGACTCGCAGTTCTTC.

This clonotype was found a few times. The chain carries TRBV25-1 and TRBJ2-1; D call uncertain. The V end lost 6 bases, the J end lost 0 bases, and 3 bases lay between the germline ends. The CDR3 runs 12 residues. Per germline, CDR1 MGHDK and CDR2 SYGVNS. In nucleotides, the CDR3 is TGTGCCAGCAGGAGCTCCTACAATGAGCAGTTCTTC. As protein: CASRSSYNEQFF.

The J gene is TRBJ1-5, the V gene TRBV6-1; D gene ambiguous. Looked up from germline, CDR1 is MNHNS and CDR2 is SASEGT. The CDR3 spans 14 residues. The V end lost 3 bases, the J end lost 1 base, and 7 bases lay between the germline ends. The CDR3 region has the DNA TGTGCCAGCAGTGATAACTGGAGCAATCAGCCCCAGCATTTT. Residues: CASSDNWSNQPQHF.

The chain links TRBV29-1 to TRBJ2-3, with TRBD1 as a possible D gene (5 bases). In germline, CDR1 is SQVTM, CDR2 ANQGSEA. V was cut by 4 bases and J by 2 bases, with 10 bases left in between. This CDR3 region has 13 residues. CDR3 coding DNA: TGCAGCGTTGTGGACACAACCACAGATACGCAGTATTTT. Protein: CSVVDTTTDTQYF.

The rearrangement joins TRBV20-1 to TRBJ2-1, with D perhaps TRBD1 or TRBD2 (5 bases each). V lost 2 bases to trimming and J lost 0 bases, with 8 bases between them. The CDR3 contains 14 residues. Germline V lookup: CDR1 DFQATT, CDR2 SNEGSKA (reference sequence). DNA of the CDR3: TGCAGTGCTAGATGGGGGAGCTCCTACAATGAGCAGTTCTTC. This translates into CSARWGSSYNEQFF.

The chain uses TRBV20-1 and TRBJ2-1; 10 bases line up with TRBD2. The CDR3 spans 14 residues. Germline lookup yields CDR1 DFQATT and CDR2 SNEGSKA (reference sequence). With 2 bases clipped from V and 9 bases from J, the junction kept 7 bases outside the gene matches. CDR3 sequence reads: CSARLAGGRSEQFF. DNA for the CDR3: TGCAGTGCTAGATTAGCGGGGGGTCGGAGTGAGCAGTTCTTC.

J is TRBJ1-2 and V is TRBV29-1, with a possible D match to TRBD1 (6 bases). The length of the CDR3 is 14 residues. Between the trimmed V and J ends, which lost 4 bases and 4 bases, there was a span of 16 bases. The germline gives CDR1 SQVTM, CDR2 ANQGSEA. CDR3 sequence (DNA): TGCAGCGTTGGGGCGGGGGGCAACCGCTATGGCTACACCTTC. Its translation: CSVGAGGNRYGYTF.

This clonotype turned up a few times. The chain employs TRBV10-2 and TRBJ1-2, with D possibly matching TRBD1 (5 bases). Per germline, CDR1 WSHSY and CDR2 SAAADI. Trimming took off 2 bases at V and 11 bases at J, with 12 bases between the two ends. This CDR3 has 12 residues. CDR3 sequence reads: CASSETRGSYTF. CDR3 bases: TGCGCCAGCAGTGAGACGAGGGGTAGTTACACCTTC.

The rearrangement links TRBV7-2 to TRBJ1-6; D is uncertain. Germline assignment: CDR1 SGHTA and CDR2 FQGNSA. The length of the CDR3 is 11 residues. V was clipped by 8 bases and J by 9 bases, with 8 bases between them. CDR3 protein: CASQRSSPLHF. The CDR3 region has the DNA TGTGCCAGCCAGAGGAGTTCACCCCTCCACTTT.

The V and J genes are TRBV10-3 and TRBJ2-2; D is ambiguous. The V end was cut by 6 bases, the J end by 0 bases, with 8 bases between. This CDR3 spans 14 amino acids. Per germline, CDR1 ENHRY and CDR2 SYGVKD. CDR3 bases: TGTGCCATCAGCTTGACAACGAACACCGGGGAGCTGTTTTTT. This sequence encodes CAISLTTNTGELFF.

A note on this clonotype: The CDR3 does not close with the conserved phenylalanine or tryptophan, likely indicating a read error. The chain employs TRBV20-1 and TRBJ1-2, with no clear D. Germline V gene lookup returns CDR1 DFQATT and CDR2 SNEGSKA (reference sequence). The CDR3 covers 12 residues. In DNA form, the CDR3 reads TGCAGCCAATCCGGACTTAACTATGGCTACACCTAC. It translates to CSQSGLNYGYTY.

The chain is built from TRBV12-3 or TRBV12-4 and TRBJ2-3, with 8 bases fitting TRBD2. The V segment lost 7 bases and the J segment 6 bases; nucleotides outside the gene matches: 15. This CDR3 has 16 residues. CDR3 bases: TGTGCCAGCACCGTTCCTACCGGGGGGGCCGGGGATACGCAGTATTTT. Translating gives CASTVPTGGAGDTQYF.

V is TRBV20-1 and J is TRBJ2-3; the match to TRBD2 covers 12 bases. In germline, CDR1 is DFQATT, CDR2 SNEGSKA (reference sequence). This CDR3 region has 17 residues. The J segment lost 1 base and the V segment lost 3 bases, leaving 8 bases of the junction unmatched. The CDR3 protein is CSASPTSGGPRTDTQYF. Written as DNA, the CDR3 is TGCAGTGCTAGCCCGACTAGCGGGGGCCCTCGCACAGATACGCAGTATTTT.

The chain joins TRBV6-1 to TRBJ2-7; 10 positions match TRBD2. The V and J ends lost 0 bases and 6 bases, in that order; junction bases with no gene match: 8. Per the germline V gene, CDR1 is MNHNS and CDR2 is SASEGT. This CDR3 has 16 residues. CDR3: CASSEALVAGGFEQYF. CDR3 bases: TGTGCCAGCAGTGAAGCGCTCGTAGCGGGGGGATTCGAGCAGTACTTC.

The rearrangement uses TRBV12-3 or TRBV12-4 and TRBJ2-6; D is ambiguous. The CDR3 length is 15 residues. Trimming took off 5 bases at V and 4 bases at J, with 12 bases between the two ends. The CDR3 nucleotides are TGTGCCAGCAGTACTTACAATACCGGGGCCAACGTCCTGACTTTC. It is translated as CASSTYNTGANVLTF.